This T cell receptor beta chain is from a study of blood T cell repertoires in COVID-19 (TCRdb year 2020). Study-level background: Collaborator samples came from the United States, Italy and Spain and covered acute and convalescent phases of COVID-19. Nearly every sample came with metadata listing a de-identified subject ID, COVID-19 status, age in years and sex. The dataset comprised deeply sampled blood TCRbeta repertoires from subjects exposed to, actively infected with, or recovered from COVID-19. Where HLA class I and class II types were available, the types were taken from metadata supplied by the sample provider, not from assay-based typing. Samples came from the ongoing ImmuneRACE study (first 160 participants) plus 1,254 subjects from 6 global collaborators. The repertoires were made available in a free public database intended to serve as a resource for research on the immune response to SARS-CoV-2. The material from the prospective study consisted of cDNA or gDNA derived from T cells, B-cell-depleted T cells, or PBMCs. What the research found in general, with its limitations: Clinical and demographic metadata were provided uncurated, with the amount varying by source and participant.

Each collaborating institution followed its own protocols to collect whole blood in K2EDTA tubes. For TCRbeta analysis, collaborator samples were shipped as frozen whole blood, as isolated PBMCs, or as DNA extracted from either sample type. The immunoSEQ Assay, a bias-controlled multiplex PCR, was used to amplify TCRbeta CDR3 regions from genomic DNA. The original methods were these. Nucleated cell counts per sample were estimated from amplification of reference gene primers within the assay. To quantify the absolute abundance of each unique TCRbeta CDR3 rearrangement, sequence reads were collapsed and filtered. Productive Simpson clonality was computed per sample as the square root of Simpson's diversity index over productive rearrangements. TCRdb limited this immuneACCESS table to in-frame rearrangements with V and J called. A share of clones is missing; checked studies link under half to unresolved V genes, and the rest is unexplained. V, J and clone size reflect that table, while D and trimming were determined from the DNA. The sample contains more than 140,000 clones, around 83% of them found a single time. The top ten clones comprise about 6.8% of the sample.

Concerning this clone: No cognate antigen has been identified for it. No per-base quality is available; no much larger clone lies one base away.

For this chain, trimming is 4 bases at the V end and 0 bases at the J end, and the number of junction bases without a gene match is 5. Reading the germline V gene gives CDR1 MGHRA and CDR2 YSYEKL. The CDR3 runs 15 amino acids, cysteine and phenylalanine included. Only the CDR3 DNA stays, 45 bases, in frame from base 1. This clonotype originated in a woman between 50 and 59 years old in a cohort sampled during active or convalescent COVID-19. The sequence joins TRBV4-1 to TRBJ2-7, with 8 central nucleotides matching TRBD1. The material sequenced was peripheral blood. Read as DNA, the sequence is TGCGCCAGCAGCCCCGGACAGGGCAACTCCTACGAGCAGTACTTC. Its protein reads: CASSPGQGNSYEQYF.